These 19 T cell receptor beta chains were all obtained from the same sample, sequenced in a study of regulatory T cells in long-lasting Graves disease (dated by TCRdb to the early 2020s). The time point tag for this specimen amounts to: newly diagnosed GD, antithyroid drugs for less than 3 months. For both TCR sequencing and RNA sequencing, RNA was extracted from PBMCs using TRIzol. Library preparation was by multiplex PCR. Reads for this sample came from an Illumina HiSeq 4000. iRepertoire HTBI primers and Arm-PCR amplification of CDR3 regions were used to construct TCR beta libraries. The public reads were quality trimmed at Q25 with fastp and then assembled into clones with MiXCR by TCRdb, keeping productive beta chains. Entries are consolidated by CDR3 protein sequence, retaining the most common genes and DNA. In this sample the table shows roughly 400,000 distinct CDR3 sequences, 15% to 20% of which occur a single time. The leading ten clones occupy about 23% of the sample.

The same specimen was also included in a second study, on T cells in Graves' hyperthyroidism and ophthalmopathy.

Source: peripheral blood mononuclear cells (PBMCs), taken at new diagnosis, from a patient treated with antithyroid drugs. The receptors stem from a woman aged 18-29 years with Graves disease. Donor details come from another sample of the same person, matched by shared clones.

This clonotype was counted a few times. The rearrangement links TRBV6-2 or TRBV6-3 to TRBJ2-2; D perhaps matches TRBD1 (5 bases). The CDR3 is made up of 14 amino acids. V was trimmed by 3 bases and J by 5 bases, leaving 10 bases between them. Germline V gives CDR1 MNHEY, CDR2 SVGEGT. CDR3 coding DNA: TGTGCCAGCAGTTATTTCCCAGGGACCGGGGAGCTGTTTTTT. This codes for CASSYFPGTGELFF.

This clonotype was seen more than once but under ten times. This chain joins TRBV5-5 and TRBJ2-1, with TRBD1 matching over 8 bases. Germline CDR1 is SGHKS and CDR2 is YYEKEE (reference sequence). The length of the CDR3 is 13 residues. After removal of 7 bases from V and 6 bases from J, the junction contained 6 bases not matched to a gene. The CDR3 bases are TGTGCCAGCCGCCGGACAGGGATCAATGAGCAGTTCTTC. Its translation: CASRRTGINEQFF.

This clonotype has a count of ten or more. The CDR3 spells CASSERDGANTEAFF. Written as DNA, the CDR3 is TGTGCCAGCAGCGAACGCGACGGAGCTAACACTGAAGCTTTCTTT. V and J are TRBV6-1 and TRBJ1-1, with D unresolved. This CDR3 region has 15 residues. Trimming took off 6 bases at V and 2 bases at J, with 16 bases between the two ends. Germline loops: CDR1 MNHNS, CDR2 SASEGT.

This clonotype came up a few times. The rearrangement links TRBV5-1 to TRBJ1-2; 7 bases align to TRBD1. The V segment lost 2 bases and the J segment 7 bases; nucleotides outside the gene matches: 8. The CDR3 runs 14 residues. From germline, CDR1 is SGHRS and CDR2 YFSETQ. The CDR3 sequence: CASSLNDRAGGYTF. The CDR3 DNA is TGCGCCAGCAGCTTAAACGACAGGGCGGGTGGCTACACCTTC.

This clonotype was seen at least ten times. The V call is TRBV28, the J call TRBJ2-7, with 9 bases identical to TRBD1. The germline gives CDR1 MDHEN, CDR2 SYDVKM. The CDR3 length is 17 residues. V lost 4 bases to trimming and J lost 2 bases; unmatched junction nucleotides: 12. Written as DNA, the CDR3 is TGTGCCAGCAGTTCTTTCCCCGGGACAGGGTTTACCTACGAGCAGTACTTC. Translation gives CASSSFPGTGFTYEQYF.

This clonotype was seen repeatedly, ten times or more. This rearrangement joins TRBV24-1 to TRBJ2-5, with 10 bases lining up with TRBD2. After removal of 2 bases from V and 4 bases from J, the junction contained 0 bases not matched to a gene. This CDR3 contains 14 residues. Germline V gene lookup returns CDR1 KGHDR and CDR2 SFDVKD. The CDR3 reads CATSDSSGRETQYF. CDR3 bases: TGTGCCACCAGTGATTCTAGCGGGAGAGAGACCCAGTACTTC.

Ten or more counts support this clonotype. The chain combines TRBV5-6 with TRBJ2-5; D not certain. The CDR3 loop spans 14 amino acids. Deletions cut 0 bases from V and 1 base from J, with 7 bases between. The germline V gene encodes CDR1 SGHDT and CDR2 YYEEEE. Here the CDR3 DNA reads TGTGCCAGCAGCTTGGGGCGTCTCCAAGAGACCCAGTACTTC. It encodes CASSLGRLQETQYF.

The rearrangement uses TRBV6-9 and TRBJ2-7, with 8 bases identical to TRBD1. The CDR3 is 18 amino acids. CDR1 MNHGY and CDR2 SVAAGI come from the germline V gene. The trim removed 3 bases at V and 2 bases at J, leaving 15 bases unmatched. The CDR3 DNA follows: TGTGCCAGCAGTTACGATGAAGGAGCGACAGGGGTCCCCTACGAGCAGTACTTC. Its protein product is CASSYDEGATGVPYEQYF.

A few counts support this clonotype. The J gene is TRBJ2-5, the V gene TRBV7-2, with TRBD2 as a possible D gene (6 bases). Looked up from germline, CDR1 is SGHTA and CDR2 is FQGNSA. The V end was cut by 5 bases, the J end by 5 bases, with 18 bases between. The CDR3 is made up of 15 amino acids. CDR3 in amino acids: CASSLTGVAAETQYF. CDR3 sequence (DNA): TGTGCCAGCAGCCTTACTGGGGTAGCGGCGGAGACCCAGTACTTC.

At least ten counts were recorded for this clonotype. The CDR3 sequence: CASSRQGLTNEKLFF. For the CDR3, the DNA is TGTGCCAGCAGCAGACAGGGTTTGACTAATGAAAAACTGTTTTTT. The chain employs TRBV3-1 and TRBJ1-4, with 7 nucleotides matching TRBD1. The length of the CDR3 is 15 residues. V shed 5 bases, J shed 2 bases, and the junction held 5 bases outside the gene matches. The germline CDR1 and CDR2 sequences are LGHDT and YNNKEL (reference sequence).

This clonotype occurred many times. This chain joins TRBV2 and TRBJ1-5, with D perhaps TRBD1 (6 bases). The CDR3 runs 14 residues. The ends were cut back, 3 bases at V and 7 bases at J, with 13 bases in the middle. From germline, CDR1 is SNHLY and CDR2 FYNNEI. As DNA, the CDR3 is TGTGCCAGCAGTGACCGGGGGCGAGAACAGCCCCAGCATTTT. This encodes CASSDRGREQPQHF.

This clonotype was counted only a few times. The CDR3 nucleotides read TGTGCCTACGGGAGTTACAATGAGCAGTTCTTC. Translated: CAYGSYNEQFF. V and J are TRBV30 and TRBJ2-1, with D perhaps matching TRBD2 (6 bases). V lost 7 bases, J lost 4 bases, and 8 bases lay in between. CDR3 length: 11 amino acids. Per the germline V gene, CDR1 is GTSNPN and CDR2 is SVGIG (reference sequence).

J is TRBJ2-1 and V is TRBV24-1; TRBD1 agrees at 7 bases. Germline V gene data show CDR1 as KGHDR and CDR2 as SFDVKD. V lost 0 bases and J lost 9; bases outside the gene matches: 7. The CDR3 has 15 amino acids. CDR3 in amino acids: CATSDLRTGSGEQFF. The CDR3 DNA reads as TGTGCCACCAGTGATTTGAGGACAGGATCGGGTGAGCAGTTCTTC.

This clonotype turned up a few times. The chain carries TRBV7-2 and TRBJ2-3; D might be TRBD1 (7 bases). V was clipped by 1 base and J by 2 bases, with 25 bases between them. Germline assignment: CDR1 SGHTA and CDR2 FQGNSA. The CDR3 totals 20 residues. CDR3 nucleotide sequence: TGTGCCAGCAGCTTAGTCTCGTGGAGACAGGGAGGAAAAAACACAGATACGCAGTATTTT. Protein product: CASSLVSWRQGGKNTDTQYF.

J is TRBJ2-6 and V is TRBV6-1; D possibly corresponds to TRBD2 (5 bases). The CDR3 contains 16 residues. In germline, CDR1 is MNHNS, CDR2 SASEGT. Trimming took 6 bases from V and 0 from J, leaving 12 bases between them. The CDR3 is CASRPRGLSGANVLTF. The CDR3 DNA follows: TGTGCCAGCAGGCCAAGAGGGCTCTCTGGGGCCAACGTCCTGACTTTC.

This rearrangement joins TRBV27 to TRBJ1-2; TRBD1 agrees at 7 bases. Germline assignment: CDR1 MNHEY and CDR2 SMNVEV (reference sequence). CDR3 length equals 14 residues. Trimming cost V 5 bases and J 5 bases; bases outside gene matches: 8. DNA for the CDR3: TGTGCCAGCAGTCCCCGGACAGGTAGATATGGCTACACCTTC. Encoded protein: CASSPRTGRYGYTF.

With regard to this clonotype: A clone one base away is much larger, so this may be a read error. The rearrangement links TRBV4-1 to TRBJ2-1, with no clear D. The germline gives CDR1 MGHRA, CDR2 YSYEKL. This CDR3 region has 16 residues. Trimming took off 0 bases at V and 10 bases at J, with 19 bases between the two ends. The CDR3: CASSQDAVGPAYEQFF. DNA of the CDR3: TGCGCCAGCAGCCAAGATGCTGTCGGGCCCGCTTACGAGCAGTTCTTC.

This clonotype has a handful of counts. V usage is TRBV6-2 or TRBV6-3 and J usage is TRBJ2-4; 8 bases agree with TRBD1. V trimming: 4 bases; J trimming: 7 bases; junction bases outside the gene matches: 18. The germline V gene encodes CDR1 MNHEY and CDR2 SVGEGT. CDR3 length: 18 residues. CDR3 DNA: TGTGCCAGCAGTTCGACACTACTAGAAGACAGGGGAGTGAACATTCAGTACTTC. This translates into CASSSTLLEDRGVNIQYF.

This chain links TRBV20-1 with TRBJ2-7, with unresolved D. V was trimmed by 5 bases and J by 4 bases, leaving 6 bases between them. The CDR3 totals 10 residues. Germline V lookup: CDR1 DFQATT, CDR2 SNEGSKA (reference sequence). The CDR3 sequence is CSAHHYEQYF. The CDR3 DNA follows: TGCAGTGCTCACCATTACGAGCAGTACTTC.